The source of this TCR beta chain is a study of cytomegalovirus exposure and HLA in healthy donors. Findings and caveats of the study: As a later analysis showed, several of the most significant clusters appeared to be linked to common viral pathogens. V- and J-gene trimming of TCR beta was linked (in a later analysis) to a missense DCLRE1C variant. Excluded were some V segments that proved indistinguishable, including TRBV6-2 and TRBV6-3.

Unmatched junction bases numbered 10, after V lost 2 bases and J lost 1 base. Germline assignment: CDR1 MDHEN and CDR2 SYDVKM. The CDR3 totals 19 residues. The PCR made use of 60 Vbeta and 13 Jbeta primers. Original handling: About 10 million shared chains were among the about 80 million unique TCR beta chains that a later analysis counted. TCRdb keeps only in-frame clones here, not all; method: immunoSEQ multiplex PCR. V and J calls and clone size are given by that table; D and trimming were obtained from the DNA. The sample records 150,000 to 200,000 clones, nearly 80% being singletons. Only a few counts were recorded for this clone. The antigen is not known.

This chain connects TRBV28 to TRBJ2-1; 11 nucleotides line up with TRBD1. Sample: PBMCs. The receptor's source is a man aged 50-60 years in good health and CMV-seropositive. CDR3 DNA sequence: TGTGCCAGCAGTTTAGGACAGGGGGCCCTTTCCCGATCCTACAATGAGCAGTTCTTC. Its translation: CASSLGQGALSRSYNEQFF.